This record looks at one TCR beta chain sequence and its context. The sample comes from a study of blood T cell repertoires in COVID-19. Turning to the study itself: The United States, Italy and Spain provided the acute and convalescent COVID-19 samples. From T cells, B-cell-depleted T cells, or PBMCs came the material, which was cDNA or gDNA.

Authors' methods: Amplification of reference gene primers provided the estimated nucleated cell counts. Clones were sequenced by immunoSEQ multiplex PCR, and TCRdb holds only the in-frame ones, with some missing. V and J calls and clone size come straight from that table; D and trimming were deduced from the DNA. This sample carries under 130,000 clones, around 89% of them seen once, and the ten largest clones take 3.5%. The receptor was isolated from a woman aged 55-75 years with acute or convalescent COVID-19. The specimen sequenced was peripheral blood.

CDR3 region: CASSPFISEDYGYTF. In nucleotides, the CDR3 is TGCGCCAGCAGCCCCTTTATCTCTGAGGACTATGGCTACACCTTC. The chain recombines TRBV4-1 with TRBJ1-2, with unresolved D. Germline V gene lookup returns CDR1 MGHRA and CDR2 YSYEKL. V lost 4 bases to trimming and J lost 3 bases, with 15 bases between them. The CDR3 loop spans 15 amino acids.